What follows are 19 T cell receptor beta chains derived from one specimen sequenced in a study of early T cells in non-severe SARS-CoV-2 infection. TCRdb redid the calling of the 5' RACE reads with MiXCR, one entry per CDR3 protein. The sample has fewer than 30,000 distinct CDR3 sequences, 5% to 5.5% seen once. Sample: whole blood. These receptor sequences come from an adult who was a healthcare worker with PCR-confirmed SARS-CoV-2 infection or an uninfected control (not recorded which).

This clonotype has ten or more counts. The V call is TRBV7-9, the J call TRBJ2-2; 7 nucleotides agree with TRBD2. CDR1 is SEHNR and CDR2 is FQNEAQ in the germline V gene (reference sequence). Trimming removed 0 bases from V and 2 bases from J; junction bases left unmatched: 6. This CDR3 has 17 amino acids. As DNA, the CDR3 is TGTGCCAGCAGCTTAGCCCCGGGGGGACCAAACACCGGGGAGCTGTTTTTT. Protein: CASSLAPGGPNTGELFF. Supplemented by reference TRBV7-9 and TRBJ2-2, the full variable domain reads DTGVSQNPRHKITKRGQNVTFRCDPISEHNRLYWYRQTLGQGPEFLTYFQNEAQLEKSRLLSDRFSAERPKGSFSTLEIQRTEQGDSAMYLCASSLAPGGPNTGELFFGEGSRLTVL.

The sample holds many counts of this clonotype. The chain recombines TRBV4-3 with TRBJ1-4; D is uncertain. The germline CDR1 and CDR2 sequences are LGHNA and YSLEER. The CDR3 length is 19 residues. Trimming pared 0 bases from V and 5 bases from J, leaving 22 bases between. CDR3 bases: TGCGCCAGCAGCCAAGATAGGCTTGTAGGGCGGGCATTAAATGAAAAACTGTTTTTT. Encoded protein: CASSQDRLVGRALNEKLFF.

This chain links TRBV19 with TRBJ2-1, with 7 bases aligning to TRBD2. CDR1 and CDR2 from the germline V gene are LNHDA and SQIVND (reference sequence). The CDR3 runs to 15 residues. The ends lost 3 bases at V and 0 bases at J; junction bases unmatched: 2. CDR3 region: CASSMGGSSYNEQFF. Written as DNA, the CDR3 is TGTGCCAGTAGTATGGGAGGGAGCTCCTACAATGAGCAGTTCTTC.

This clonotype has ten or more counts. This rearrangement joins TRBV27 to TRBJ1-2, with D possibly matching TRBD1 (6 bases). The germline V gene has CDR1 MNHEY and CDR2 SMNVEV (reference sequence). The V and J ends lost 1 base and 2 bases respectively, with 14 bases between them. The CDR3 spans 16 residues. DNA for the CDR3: TGTGCCAGCAGTTTATTGGGGGGGCCCACCAACTATGGCTACACCTTC. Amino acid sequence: CASSLLGGPTNYGYTF.

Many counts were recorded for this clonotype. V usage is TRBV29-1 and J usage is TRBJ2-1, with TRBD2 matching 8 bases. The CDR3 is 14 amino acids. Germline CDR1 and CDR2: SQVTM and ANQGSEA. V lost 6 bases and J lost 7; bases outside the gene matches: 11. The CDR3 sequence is CSVASAGGRNEQFF. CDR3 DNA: TGCAGCGTGGCCTCGGCGGGAGGAAGGAATGAGCAGTTCTTC.

The CDR3 reads CASSNHGEQYF. CDR3 nucleotides: TGTGCCAGCAGCAACCACGGCGAGCAGTACTTC. The chain links TRBV7-9 to TRBJ2-7; D remains ambiguous. CDR3 length: 11 amino acids. Trimming took off 5 bases at V and 6 bases at J, with 8 bases between the two ends. Germline V gene data show CDR1 as SEHNR and CDR2 as FQNEAQ (reference sequence).

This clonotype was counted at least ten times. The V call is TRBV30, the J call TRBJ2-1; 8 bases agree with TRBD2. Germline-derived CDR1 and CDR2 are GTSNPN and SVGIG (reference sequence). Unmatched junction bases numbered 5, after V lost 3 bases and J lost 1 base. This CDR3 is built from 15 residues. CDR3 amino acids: CAWRGLAGSYNEQFF. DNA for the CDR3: TGTGCCTGGAGGGGTCTAGCGGGTTCCTACAATGAGCAGTTCTTC. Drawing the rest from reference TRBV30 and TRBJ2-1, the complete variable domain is SQTIHQWPATLVQPVGSPLSLECTVEGTSNPNLYWYRQAAGRGLQLLFYSVGIGQISSEVPQNLSASRPQDRQFILSSKKLLLSDSGFYLCAWRGLAGSYNEQFFGPGTRLTVL.

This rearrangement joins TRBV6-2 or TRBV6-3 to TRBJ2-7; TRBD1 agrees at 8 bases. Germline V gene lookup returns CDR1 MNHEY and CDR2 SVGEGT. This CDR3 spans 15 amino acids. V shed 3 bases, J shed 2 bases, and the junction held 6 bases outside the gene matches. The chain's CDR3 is CASSYSRTGPYEQYF. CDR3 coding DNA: TGTGCCAGCAGTTATAGCCGGACAGGGCCCTACGAGCAGTACTTC.

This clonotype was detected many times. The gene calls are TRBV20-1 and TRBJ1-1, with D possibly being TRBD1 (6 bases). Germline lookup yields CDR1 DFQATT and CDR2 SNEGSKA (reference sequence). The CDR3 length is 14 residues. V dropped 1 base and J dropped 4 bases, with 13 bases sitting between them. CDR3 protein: CSARGLQGSTEAFF. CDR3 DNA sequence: TGCAGTGCTAGAGGCCTACAGGGCAGCACTGAAGCTTTCTTT.

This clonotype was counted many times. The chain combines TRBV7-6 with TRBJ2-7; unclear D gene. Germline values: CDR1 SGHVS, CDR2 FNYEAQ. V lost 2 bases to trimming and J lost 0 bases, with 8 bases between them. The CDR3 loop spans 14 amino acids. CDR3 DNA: TGTGCCAGCAGCTTATGGGGAAGCTCCTACGAGCAGTACTTC. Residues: CASSLWGSSYEQYF.

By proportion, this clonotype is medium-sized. The CDR3 coding sequence is TGTGCCAGCGCCGGGGCCGCTGAAAACACCATATATTTT. Translating gives CASAGAAENTIYF. The rearrangement uses TRBV5-5 and TRBJ1-3; TRBD1 is a possible D gene (5 bases). The V gene's germline CDR1 is SGHKS and CDR2 YYEKEE (reference sequence). Deletions cut 7 bases from V and 6 bases from J, with 14 bases between. The CDR3 is 13 residues long.

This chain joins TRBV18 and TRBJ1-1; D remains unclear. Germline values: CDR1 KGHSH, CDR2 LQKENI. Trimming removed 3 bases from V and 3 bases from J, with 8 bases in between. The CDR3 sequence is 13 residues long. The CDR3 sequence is CASSPLLDTEAFF. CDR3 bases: TGTGCCAGCTCACCTCTTCTTGACACTGAAGCTTTCTTT.

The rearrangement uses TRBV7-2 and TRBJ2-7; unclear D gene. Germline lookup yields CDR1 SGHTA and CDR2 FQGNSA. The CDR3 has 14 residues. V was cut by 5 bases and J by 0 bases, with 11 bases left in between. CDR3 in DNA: TGTGCCAGCAGCCTCGGCATGACCTCCTACGAGCAGTACTTC. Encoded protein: CASSLGMTSYEQYF.

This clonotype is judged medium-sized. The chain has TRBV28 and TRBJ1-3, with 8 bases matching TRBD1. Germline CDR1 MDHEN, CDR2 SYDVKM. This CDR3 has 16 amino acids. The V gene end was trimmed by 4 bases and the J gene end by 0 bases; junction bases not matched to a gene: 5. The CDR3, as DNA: TGTGCCAGCAGTTCAGGGGACAGGTCCTCTGGAAACACCATATATTTT. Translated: CASSSGDRSSGNTIYF.

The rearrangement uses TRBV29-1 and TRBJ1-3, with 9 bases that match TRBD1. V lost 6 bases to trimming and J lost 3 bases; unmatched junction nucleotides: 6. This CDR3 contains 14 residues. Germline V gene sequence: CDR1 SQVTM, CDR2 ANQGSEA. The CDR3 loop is CSVVQGADGNTIYF. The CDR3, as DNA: TGCAGCGTCGTACAGGGGGCAGATGGAAACACCATATATTTT.

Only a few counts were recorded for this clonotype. The CDR3 DNA is TGTGCCACCAGTGCGAGCGAAACCAACAATGAGCAGTTCTTC. This codes for CATSASETNNEQFF. J is TRBJ2-1 and V is TRBV24-1; D uncertain. Germline V lookup: CDR1 KGHDR, CDR2 SFDVKD. The CDR3 sequence is 14 residues long. Trimming left V 5 bases short and J 5 bases short, with 12 bases between.

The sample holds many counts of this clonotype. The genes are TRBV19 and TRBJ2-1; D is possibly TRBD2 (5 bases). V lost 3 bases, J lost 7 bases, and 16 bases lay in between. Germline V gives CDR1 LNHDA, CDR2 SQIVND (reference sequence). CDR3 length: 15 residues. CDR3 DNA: TGTGCCAGTAGTATTTCCATTCGTCTAGCAAATGAGCAGTTCTTC. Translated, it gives CASSISIRLANEQFF.

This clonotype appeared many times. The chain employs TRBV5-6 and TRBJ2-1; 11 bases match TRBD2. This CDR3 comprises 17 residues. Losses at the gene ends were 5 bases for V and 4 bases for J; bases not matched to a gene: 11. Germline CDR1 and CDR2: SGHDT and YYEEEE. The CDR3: CASRFFTGTSGYNEQFF. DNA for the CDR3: TGTGCCAGCAGATTCTTTACCGGGACTAGCGGATACAATGAGCAGTTCTTC.

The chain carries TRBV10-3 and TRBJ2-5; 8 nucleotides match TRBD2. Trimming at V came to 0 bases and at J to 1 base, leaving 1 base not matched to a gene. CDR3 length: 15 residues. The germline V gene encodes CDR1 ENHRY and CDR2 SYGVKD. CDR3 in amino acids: CAISESSGIQETQYF. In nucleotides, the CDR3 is TGTGCCATCAGTGAGTCTAGCGGGATCCAAGAGACCCAGTACTTC.